Listed below are T cell receptor beta chains from one sample, sequenced in a study of cytomegalovirus exposure and HLA in healthy donors. Here immunoSEQ multiplex PCR was the method, and the copy in TCRdb shows in-frame clones only, minus some. Of 150,000 or so clones listed, 60% to 80% are singletons. Sequences were obtained from PBMCs. The receptors here all came from a woman between 40 and 55 years old in good health and CMV-seropositive. Both conserved end residues are part of each CDR3.

v_gene,j_gene,CDR3aa
TRBV7-2,TRBJ1-2,CASSLLGHGGYTF
TRBV7-9,TRBJ1-3,CASSLTSVSGNTIYF
TRBV2,TRBJ2-5,CASSAPAGGRETQYF
TRBV6-5,TRBJ1-1,CASLYRVAEAFF
TRBV12-5,TRBJ2-5,CASASGVQETQYF
TRBV11-2,TRBJ1-4,CASSLLAEKLFF
TRBV6-1,TRBJ1-5,CASTLDAGIIQPQHF
TRBV5-1,TRBJ1-1,CASSPNQGSSEAFF
TRBV7-9,TRBJ1-1,CASRFPGGTEAFF
TRBV2,TRBJ2-5,CASSTGGQETQYF
TRBV5-4,TRBJ2-5,CASSPTNRGQETQYF
TRBV29-1,TRBJ2-5,CSVQMVLQETQYF
TRBV7-9,TRBJ2-3,CASSPGHSGQPYTDTQYF
TRBV6-6,TRBJ1-5,CASSYRGGNQPQHF
TRBV11-2,TRBJ1-2,CASSLGMGPYGYTF
TRBV5-5,TRBJ1-1,CASSWGQTNTEAFF
TRBV7-2,TRBJ2-1,CASSLVTGNEQFF
TRBV27,TRBJ2-7,CASSLSNWNRYEQYF
TRBV19,TRBJ1-6,CASSSGYRVLGSPLHF
TRBV5-5,TRBJ2-3,CASSWTGLDLLGSTDTQYF
TRBV28,TRBJ2-5,CASSFASGGRGETQYF
TRBV13,TRBJ1-2,CASSMGAGLSGYTF
TRBV15,TRBJ1-5,CATSRAYNQPQHF
TRBV12-2,TRBJ1-4,CASRTGGTGCEKLFF
TRBV6-6,TRBJ2-5,CASLDGGGGKETQYF
TRBV5-1,TRBJ2-3,CAGSRLRTGGSDTQYF
TRBV6-5,TRBJ1-2,CASSSLGQGGYGYTF
TRBV7-2,TRBJ2-7,CASSSWDSRYEQYF
TRBV6-5,TRBJ1-4,CASSRYGIGSEKLFF
TRBV7-2,TRBJ2-3,CASSLVPLSGGTDTQYF
TRBV7-9,TRBJ2-1,CASTSNAGLGSYNEQFF
TRBV6-1,TRBJ1-2,CACSEPFEGAGYTF
TRBV5-1,TRBJ2-1,CASSLDLSYNEQFF
TRBV5-1,TRBJ2-3,CASSSRLAVSDTQYF
TRBV19,TRBJ1-5,CASSYLQRQRNQPQHF
TRBV29-1,TRBJ1-2,CSVGQDGYTF
TRBV25-1,TRBJ2-5,CASTPRGALETQYF
TRBV5-1,TRBJ2-3,CASTPAGQGHTDTQYF
TRBV14,TRBJ1-4,CASSPQGAGEKLFF
TRBV10-3,TRBJ1-5,CAISDKGVGNQPQHF
TRBV27,TRBJ2-2,CASSSSTNTGELFF
TRBV2,TRBJ1-2,CASSEAQGSGGYTF
TRBV14,TRBJ2-1,CASSQVSGSLGQFF
TRBV7-2,TRBJ2-3,CASSLRTGTLTSTDTQYF
TRBV6-1,TRBJ1-5,CASEEGGSNQPQHF
TRBV5-3,TRBJ2-2,CARSLATSGGVAPGELFF
TRBV10-3,TRBJ2-2,CAGQRVYGGELFF
TRBV21-1,TRBJ1-2,CASSRGRVNYGYTF
TRBV2,TRBJ1-2,CASNGTPNYGYTF
TRBV10-3,TRBJ2-5,CAISGVRGPQYF
TRBV2,TRBJ1-1,CASRPRVAEAFF
TRBV6-1,TRBJ1-2,CASSEMYSSPNYGYTF
TRBV11-2,TRBJ2-7,CASSLEGGYEQYF
TRBV2,TRBJ2-1,CASSETVAGKQFF